Listed below are T cell receptor beta chains from one sample, sequenced in a study of blood T cell repertoires in COVID-19. TCRdb keeps only in-frame clones here, not all; method: immunoSEQ multiplex PCR. The table has 200,000 to 250,000 clones, 86% seen once. Specimen: PBMCs or T cells enriched from blood (not recorded which). The receptors were sampled from a woman aged 40 to 50 with acute COVID-19. CDR3s include the opening cysteine and the closing phenylalanine or tryptophan. A D gene is named only where the DNA matches it firmly. Expanded clones are given a class, and other clones once, few, many or no size at all.

CDR3	DNA	size	J	D	V
CASIKYTEAFF	TGTGCCAGTATTAAATACACTGAAGCTTTCTTT	-	TRBJ1-1	-	TRBV19
CASRTPGGDSYNEQFF	TGTGCCAGCAGAACCCCGGGTGGAGACTCCTACAATGAGCAGTTCTTC	-	TRBJ2-1	-	TRBV2
CASSLSEAGRGRQPQHF	TGTGCCAGCAGCCTCTCGGAAGCGGGGCGAGGCCGACAGCCCCAGCATTTT	-	TRBJ1-5	-	TRBV7-8
CASSSVAGGTADTQYF	TGTGCCAGCAGTTCCGTAGCGGGGGGGACGGCAGATACGCAGTATTTT	-	TRBJ2-3	TRBD2	TRBV6-5
CARSCGHDVAKNIQYF	TGTGCCAGAAGCTGCGGACACGACGTCGCCAAAAACATTCAGTACTTC	-	TRBJ2-4	-	TRBV7-5
CASSLGDFNNEQFF	TGTGCCAGCAGCTTAGGGGACTTCAACAATGAGCAGTTCTTC	once	TRBJ2-1	-	TRBV7-8
CASSLTQAKNEKLFF	TGTGCCAGCAGCCTCACACAGGCCAAAAATGAAAAACTGTTTTTT	once	TRBJ1-4	-	TRBV7-2
CASVAGANTEAFF	TGTGCCAGCGTTGCAGGGGCGAACACTGAAGCTTTCTTT	-	TRBJ1-1	-	TRBV7-9
CASSVGSTTNYGYTF	TGTGCCAGCAGCGTAGGGTCAACTACTAACTATGGCTACACCTTC	-	TRBJ1-2	-	TRBV9
CASSDRGGRTDTQYF	TGTGCCAGCAGTGACCGGGGGGGCCGTACAGATACGCAGTATTTT	-	TRBJ2-3	TRBD2	TRBV6-4
CASSSMNRGRQYGYTF	TGTGCCAGCTCATCCATGAACAGGGGGCGCCAATATGGCTACACCTTC	-	TRBJ1-2	TRBD1	TRBV18
CASSATGTDEQFF	TGTGCCAGCAGTGCGACAGGGACGGATGAGCAGTTCTTC	-	TRBJ2-1	TRBD1	TRBV2
CASSLLGRGTSGGAYEQFF	TGTGCCAGCAGCTTACTCGGACGAGGGACTAGCGGGGGGGCCTATGAGCAGTTCTTC	-	TRBJ2-1	TRBD2	TRBV7-9
CATSPGGPGGGYTF	TGTGCCACCAGCCCGGGGGGGCCAGGAGGGGGCTACACCTTC	-	TRBJ1-2	-	TRBV15
CASSSDRSYGYTF	TGTGCCAGCAGCAGTGACAGATCCTATGGCTACACCTTC	-	TRBJ1-2	-	TRBV7-2
CASSVRAAGAEGYTF	TGTGCCAGCAGCGTTAGGGCGGCGGGGGCGGAGGGCTACACCTTC	-	TRBJ1-2	-	TRBV9
CASSITGGGGDGYTF	TGTGCCAGCAGTATTACAGGAGGGGGCGGGGATGGCTACACCTTC	-	TRBJ1-2	TRBD1	TRBV6-5
CASSPDRGSTGELFF	TGCGCCAGCAGTCCGGACAGGGGGTCCACCGGGGAGCTGTTTTTT	-	TRBJ2-2	TRBD1	TRBV4-1
CASNGQGIDTEAFF	TGTGCCAGCAATGGACAGGGGATCGACACTGAAGCTTTCTTT	-	TRBJ1-1	TRBD1	TRBV2
CASRDDSNNSPLHF	TGTGCCAGCAGAGATGACAGTAATAATTCACCCCTCCACTTT	-	TRBJ1-6	-	TRBV6-5
CSVEAGGRGGYTF	TGCAGCGTTGAAGCAGGGGGGAGAGGGGGCTACACCTTC	-	TRBJ1-2	TRBD1	TRBV29-1
CASSDSPGRGNTEAFF	TGTGCCAGCAGTGACTCGCCAGGGAGGGGGAACACTGAAGCTTTCTTT	-	TRBJ1-1	-	TRBV6-4
CASSNRIRDGYTF	TGTGCCAGTAGTAATCGAATCAGGGATGGCTACACCTTC	-	TRBJ1-2	-	TRBV19
CASSVRRGTYNEQFF	TGTGCCAGCAGTGTTCGTCGGGGAACCTACAATGAGCAGTTCTTC	-	TRBJ2-1	-	TRBV2
CASSPDSGAEAFF	TGTGCCAGCTCACCGGACAGTGGCGCTGAAGCTTTCTTT	-	TRBJ1-1	-	TRBV18
CASSLRTGTLNEQFF	TGCGCCAGCAGCTTGAGGACAGGAACACTCAATGAGCAGTTCTTC	once	TRBJ2-1	TRBD1	TRBV5-1
CASRDRGAGNTIYF	TGTGCCAGCCGTGACAGGGGCGCTGGAAACACCATATATTTT	-	TRBJ1-3	TRBD1	TRBV18
CASSPTGEGTGELFF	TGTGCCAGCAGCCCGACAGGGGAAGGGACCGGGGAGCTGTTTTTT	-	TRBJ2-2	TRBD1	TRBV3-1/TRBV3-2
CASSMFRDRATEAFF	TGTGCCAGTAGTATGTTCCGGGACAGGGCTACTGAAGCTTTCTTT	-	TRBJ1-1	TRBD1	TRBV19
CASSYRDLYEQYF	TGTGCCAGCAGTTACCGGGACTTATACGAGCAGTACTTC	-	TRBJ2-7	-	TRBV6-5
CASSYSGRQPQHF	TGTGCCAGCAGTTACTCAGGGAGACAGCCCCAGCATTTT	-	TRBJ1-5	-	TRBV6-5
CASRDFIGTANQPQHF	TGTGCCAGTAGGGACTTTATAGGGACAGCTAATCAGCCCCAGCATTTT	-	TRBJ1-5	TRBD1	TRBV19
CAWSVRIGGLVDTEAFF	TGTGCCTGGAGTGTACGAATCGGGGGTTTGGTTGACACTGAAGCTTTCTTT	-	TRBJ1-1	-	TRBV30
CASSLGASGGLMAYNEQFF	TGTGCCAGCAGCTTGGGGGCTAGCGGGGGGTTGATGGCCTACAATGAGCAGTTCTTC	-	TRBJ2-1	TRBD2	TRBV5-4
CASSERRGAGGYTF	TGTGCCAGCAGTGAGCGCCGTGGTGCTGGTGGCTACACCTTC	-	TRBJ1-2	-	TRBV2
CASSALLSRYNEQFF	TGTGCCAGCAGCGCTTTACTAAGCAGATACAATGAGCAGTTCTTC	-	TRBJ2-1	-	TRBV11-2
CASSKEQQGYGYTF	TGTGCCAGCAGCAAGGAACAACAGGGATACGGCTACACCTTC	-	TRBJ1-2	-	TRBV9
CASSPEGGTQNTEAFF	TGTGCCAGCAGCCCAGAGGGGGGGACACAGAACACTGAAGCTTTCTTT	-	TRBJ1-1	-	TRBV5-6
CASSVEGGGYTF	TGTGCCAGCAGTGTTGAAGGGGGAGGCTACACCTTC	-	TRBJ1-2	-	TRBV12-3/TRBV12-4
CASSAIQGAPLEQYF	TGTGCCAGCAGTGCAATACAGGGGGCGCCGTTAGAGCAGTACTTC	-	TRBJ2-7	TRBD1	TRBV27
CASSPPGWPLHF	TGTGCCAGTAGTCCCCCGGGGTGGCCCCTCCACTTT	-	TRBJ1-6	-	TRBV19
CASSWETGFGNTIYF	TGCGCCAGCAGCTGGGAGACAGGGTTCGGGAACACCATATATTTT	-	TRBJ1-3	TRBD1	TRBV5-1
CATSRERTVNEKLFF	TGTGCCACCAGCAGAGAAAGGACAGTAAATGAAAAACTGTTTTTT	-	TRBJ1-4	-	TRBV15
CSASLAKQETQYF	TGCAGTGCTAGTTTGGCAAAACAAGAGACCCAGTACTTC	-	TRBJ2-5	-	TRBV20-1
CASSPLDYEQYF	TGTGCCAGCAGCCCCTTAGACTACGAGCAGTACTTC	-	TRBJ2-7	-	TRBV11-2
CSAYTGLSVEAFF	TGCAGCGCTTACACAGGGCTGAGCGTTGAAGCTTTCTTT	few	TRBJ1-1	-	TRBV29-1
CASSVGGSGNSPLHF	TGTGCCAGCAGCGTGGGGGGGTCAGGGAATTCACCCCTCCACTTT	-	TRBJ1-6	-	TRBV7-9
CASSLDAGEAFF	TGTGCCAGCAGCTTGGATGCAGGGGAAGCTTTCTTT	-	TRBJ1-1	-	TRBV5-4